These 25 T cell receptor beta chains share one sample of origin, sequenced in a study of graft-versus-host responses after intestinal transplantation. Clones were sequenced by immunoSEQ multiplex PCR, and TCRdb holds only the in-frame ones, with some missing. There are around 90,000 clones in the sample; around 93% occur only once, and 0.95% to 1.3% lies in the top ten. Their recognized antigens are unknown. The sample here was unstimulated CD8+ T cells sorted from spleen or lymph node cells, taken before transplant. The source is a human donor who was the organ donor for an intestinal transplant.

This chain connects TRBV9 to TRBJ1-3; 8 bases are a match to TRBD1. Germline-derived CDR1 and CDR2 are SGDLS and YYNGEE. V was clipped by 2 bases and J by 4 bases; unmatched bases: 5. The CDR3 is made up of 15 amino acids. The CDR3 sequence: CASSVTGVYGNTIYF. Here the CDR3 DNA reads TGTGCCAGCAGCGTGACAGGGGTGTACGGAAACACCATATATTTT.

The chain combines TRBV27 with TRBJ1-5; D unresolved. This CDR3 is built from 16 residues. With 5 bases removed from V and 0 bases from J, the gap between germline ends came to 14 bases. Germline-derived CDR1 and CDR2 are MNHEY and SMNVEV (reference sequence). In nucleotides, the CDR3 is TGTGCCAGCAGTGCCCGCAGATTTTATAGCAATCAGCCCCAGCATTTT. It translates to CASSARRFYSNQPQHF.

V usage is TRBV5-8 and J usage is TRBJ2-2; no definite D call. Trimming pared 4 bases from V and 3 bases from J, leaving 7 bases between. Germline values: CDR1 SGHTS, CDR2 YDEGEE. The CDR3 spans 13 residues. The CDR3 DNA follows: TGTGCCAGCAGCATCCTAGACACCGGGGAGCTGTTTTTT. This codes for CASSILDTGELFF.

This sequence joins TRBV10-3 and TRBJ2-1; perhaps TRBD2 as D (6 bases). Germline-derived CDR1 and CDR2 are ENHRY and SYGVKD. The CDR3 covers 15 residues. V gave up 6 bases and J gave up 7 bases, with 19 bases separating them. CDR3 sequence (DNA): TGTGCCATCAGGGAGGACTATCCGGGGGTTAATGAGCAGTTCTTC. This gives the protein CAIREDYPGVNEQFF.

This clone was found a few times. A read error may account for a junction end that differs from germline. This CDR3 is CAWEDGGHPETF. In DNA, the CDR3 is TGTGCCTGGGAAGACGGGGGGCACCCTGAGACCTTT. This rearrangement joins TRBV30 to TRBJ1-1; D may be TRBD1 (6 bases). The germline V gene encodes CDR1 GTSNPN and CDR2 SVGIG (reference sequence). The length of the CDR3 is 12 residues. The full variable domain, with the rest looked up from reference TRBV30 and TRBJ1-1, is SQTIHQWPATLVQPVGSPLSLECTVEGTSNPNLYWYRQAAGRGLQLLFYSVGIGQISSEVPQNLSASRPQDRQFILSSKKLLLSDSGFYLCAWEDGGHPETFGQGTRLTVV.

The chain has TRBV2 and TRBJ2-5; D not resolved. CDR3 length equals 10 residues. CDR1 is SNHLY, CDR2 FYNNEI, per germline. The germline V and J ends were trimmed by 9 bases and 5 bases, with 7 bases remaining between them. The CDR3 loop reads CARPRETQYF. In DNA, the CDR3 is TGTGCCAGGCCCAGGGAGACCCAGTACTTC.

Here the CDR3 DNA reads TGTGCCAGCAGCTTAGTGGAGGGCATCGGCAATGAGCAGTTCTTC. This gives the protein CASSLVEGIGNEQFF. This chain connects TRBV7-9 to TRBJ2-1; possibly TRBD2 for D (6 bases). There are 15 residues in the CDR3. V was pared by 1 base and J by 6 bases, with 13 bases between. Per germline, CDR1 SEHNR and CDR2 FQNEAQ (reference sequence).

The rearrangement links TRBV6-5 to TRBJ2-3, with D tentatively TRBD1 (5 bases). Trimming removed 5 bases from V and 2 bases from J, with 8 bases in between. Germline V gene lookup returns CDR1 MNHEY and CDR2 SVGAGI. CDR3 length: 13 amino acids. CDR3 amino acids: CASSRQYTDTQYF. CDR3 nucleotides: TGTGCCAGCAGTCGACAGTACACAGATACGCAGTATTTT.

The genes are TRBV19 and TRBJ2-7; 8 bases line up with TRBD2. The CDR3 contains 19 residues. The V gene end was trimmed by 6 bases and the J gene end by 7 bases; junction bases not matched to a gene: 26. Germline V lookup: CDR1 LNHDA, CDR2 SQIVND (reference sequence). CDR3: CASSSGMVAGTTLLKEQYF. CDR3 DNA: TGTGCCAGTAGCAGCGGGATGGTAGCGGGGACAACCCTACTAAAGGAGCAGTACTTC.

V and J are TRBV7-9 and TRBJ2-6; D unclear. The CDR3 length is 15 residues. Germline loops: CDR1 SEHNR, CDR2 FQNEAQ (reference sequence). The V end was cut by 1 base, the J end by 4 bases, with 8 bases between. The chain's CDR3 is CASSLGGAGANVLTF. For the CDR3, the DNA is TGTGCCAGCAGCTTAGGAGGTGCCGGGGCCAACGTCCTGACTTTC.

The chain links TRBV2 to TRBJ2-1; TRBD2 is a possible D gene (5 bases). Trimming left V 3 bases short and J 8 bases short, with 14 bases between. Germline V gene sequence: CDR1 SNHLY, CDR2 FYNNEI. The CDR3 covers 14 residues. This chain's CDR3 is CASSDGPQADEQFF. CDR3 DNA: TGTGCCAGCAGTGATGGGCCCCAAGCGGATGAGCAGTTCTTC.

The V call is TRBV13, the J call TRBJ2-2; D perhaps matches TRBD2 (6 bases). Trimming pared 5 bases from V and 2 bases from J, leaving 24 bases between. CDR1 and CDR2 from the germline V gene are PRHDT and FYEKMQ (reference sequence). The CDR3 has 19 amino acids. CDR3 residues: CASSHGLPLPTSNTGELFF. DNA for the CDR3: TGTGCCAGCAGCCATGGACTGCCCCTCCCCACTAGCAACACCGGGGAGCTGTTTTTT.

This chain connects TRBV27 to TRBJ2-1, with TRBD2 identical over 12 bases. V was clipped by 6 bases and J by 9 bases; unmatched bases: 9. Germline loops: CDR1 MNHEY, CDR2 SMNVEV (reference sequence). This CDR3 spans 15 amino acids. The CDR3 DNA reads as TGTGCCAGCAGAGGACTAGCGGGACATCTGTTTGAGCAGTTCTTC. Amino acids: CASRGLAGHLFEQFF.

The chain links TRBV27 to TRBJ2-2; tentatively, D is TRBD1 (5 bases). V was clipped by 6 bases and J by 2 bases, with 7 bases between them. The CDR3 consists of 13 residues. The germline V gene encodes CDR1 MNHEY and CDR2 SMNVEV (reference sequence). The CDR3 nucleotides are TGTGCCAGCAGGACAGCTAACACCGGGGAGCTGTTTTTT. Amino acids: CASRTANTGELFF.

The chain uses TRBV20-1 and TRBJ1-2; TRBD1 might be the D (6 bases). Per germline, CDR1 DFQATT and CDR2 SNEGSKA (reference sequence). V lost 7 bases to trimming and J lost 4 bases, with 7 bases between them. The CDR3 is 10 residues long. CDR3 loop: CSGGLYGYTF. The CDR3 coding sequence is TGCAGTGGGGGGCTCTATGGCTACACCTTC.

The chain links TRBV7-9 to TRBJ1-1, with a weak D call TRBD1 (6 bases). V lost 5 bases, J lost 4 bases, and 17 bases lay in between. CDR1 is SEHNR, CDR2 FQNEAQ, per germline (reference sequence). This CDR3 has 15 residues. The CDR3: CASSPVQGLATEAFF. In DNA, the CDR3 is TGTGCCAGCAGCCCGGTACAGGGTTTGGCCACTGAAGCTTTCTTT.

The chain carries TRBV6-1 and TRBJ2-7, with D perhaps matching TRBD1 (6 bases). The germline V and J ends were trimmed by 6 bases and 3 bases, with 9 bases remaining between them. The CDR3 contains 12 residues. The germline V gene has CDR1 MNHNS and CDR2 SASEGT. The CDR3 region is CASRQGGYEQYF. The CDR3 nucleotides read TGTGCCAGCAGACAGGGTGGCTACGAGCAGTACTTC.

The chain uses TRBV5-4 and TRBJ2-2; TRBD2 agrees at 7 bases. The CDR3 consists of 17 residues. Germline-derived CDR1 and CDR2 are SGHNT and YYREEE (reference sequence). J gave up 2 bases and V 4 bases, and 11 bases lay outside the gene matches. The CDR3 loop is CASSAAAGPRNTGELFF. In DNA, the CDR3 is TGTGCCAGCAGCGCGGCAGCGGGGCCCCGAAACACCGGGGAGCTGTTTTTT. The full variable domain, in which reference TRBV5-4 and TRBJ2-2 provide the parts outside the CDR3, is ETGVTQSPTHLIKTRGQQVTLRCSSQSGHNTVSWYQQALGQGPQFIFQYYREEENGRGNFPPRFSGLQFPNYSSELNVNALELDDSALYLCASSAAAGPRNTGELFFGEGSRLTVL.

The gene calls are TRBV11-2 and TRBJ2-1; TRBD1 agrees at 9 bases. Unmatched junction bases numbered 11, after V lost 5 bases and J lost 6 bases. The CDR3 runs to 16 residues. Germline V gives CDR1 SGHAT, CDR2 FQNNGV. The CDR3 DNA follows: TGTGCCAGCAGCCTATCTCTTGGACAGGGGCTCAATGAGCAGTTCTTC. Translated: CASSLSLGQGLNEQFF.

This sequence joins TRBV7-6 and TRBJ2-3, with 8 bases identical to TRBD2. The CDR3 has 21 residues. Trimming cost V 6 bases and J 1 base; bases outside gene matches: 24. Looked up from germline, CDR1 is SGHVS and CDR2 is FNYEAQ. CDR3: CASRNLPWWREELGGTDTQYF. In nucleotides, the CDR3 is TGTGCCAGCAGGAATCTGCCTTGGTGGCGGGAGGAGCTGGGGGGCACAGATACGCAGTATTTT.

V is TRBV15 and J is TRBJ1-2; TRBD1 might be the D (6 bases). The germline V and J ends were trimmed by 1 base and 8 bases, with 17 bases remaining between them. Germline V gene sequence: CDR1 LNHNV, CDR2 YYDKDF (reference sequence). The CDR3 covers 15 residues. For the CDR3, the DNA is TGTGCCACCAGCAGAGCCCCAGGGGACGTCTACGGCTACACCTTC. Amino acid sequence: CATSRAPGDVYGYTF.

The CDR3 coding sequence is TGTGCCAGCAGTCCGACAGGGAATACCGCTAATGAGCAGTTCTTC. Translating it yields CASSPTGNTANEQFF. The V gene is TRBV6-5, the J gene TRBJ2-1; 7 positions agree with TRBD1. V was clipped by 5 bases and J by 7 bases; unmatched bases: 11. The CDR3 consists of 15 residues. Germline CDR1 and CDR2: MNHEY and SVGAGI.

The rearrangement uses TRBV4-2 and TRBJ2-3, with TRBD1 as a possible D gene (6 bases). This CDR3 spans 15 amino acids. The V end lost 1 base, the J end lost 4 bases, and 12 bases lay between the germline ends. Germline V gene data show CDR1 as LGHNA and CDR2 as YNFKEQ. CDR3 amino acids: CASSQVWGPADTQYF. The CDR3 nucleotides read TGTGCCAGCAGCCAAGTGTGGGGGCCAGCAGATACGCAGTATTTT.

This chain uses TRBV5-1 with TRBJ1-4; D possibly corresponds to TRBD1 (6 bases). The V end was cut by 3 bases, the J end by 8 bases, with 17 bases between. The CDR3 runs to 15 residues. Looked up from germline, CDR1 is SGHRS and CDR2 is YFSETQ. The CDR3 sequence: CASSWLGGRGEKLFF. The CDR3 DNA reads TGCGCCAGCAGCTGGTTGGGGGGGCGCGGAGAAAAACTGTTTTTT.

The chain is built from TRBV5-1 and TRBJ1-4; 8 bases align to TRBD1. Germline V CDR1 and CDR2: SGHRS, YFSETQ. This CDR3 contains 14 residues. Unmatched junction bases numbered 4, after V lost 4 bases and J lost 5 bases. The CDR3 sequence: CASSQQGGNEKLFF. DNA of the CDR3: TGCGCCAGCAGCCAACAGGGGGGGAATGAAAAACTGTTTTTT. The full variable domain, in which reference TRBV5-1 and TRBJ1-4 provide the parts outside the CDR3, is KAGVTQTPRYLIKTRGQQVTLSCSPISGHRSVSWYQQTPGQGLQFLFEYFSETQRNKGNFPGRFSGRQFSNSRSEMNVSTLELGDSALYLCASSQQGGNEKLFFGSGTQLSVL.